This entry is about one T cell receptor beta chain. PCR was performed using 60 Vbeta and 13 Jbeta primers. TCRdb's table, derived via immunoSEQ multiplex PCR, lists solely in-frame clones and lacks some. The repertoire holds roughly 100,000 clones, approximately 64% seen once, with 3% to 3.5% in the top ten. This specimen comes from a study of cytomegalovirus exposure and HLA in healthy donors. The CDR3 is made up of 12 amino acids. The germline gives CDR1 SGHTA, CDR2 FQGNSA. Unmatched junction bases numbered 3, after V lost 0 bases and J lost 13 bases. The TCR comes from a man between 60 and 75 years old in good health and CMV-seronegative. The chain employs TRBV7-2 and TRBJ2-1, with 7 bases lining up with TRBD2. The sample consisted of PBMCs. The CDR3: CASSLALADQFF. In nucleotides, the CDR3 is TGTGCCAGCAGCTTAGCGCTAGCGGACCAGTTCTTC. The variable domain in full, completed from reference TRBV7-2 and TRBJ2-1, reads GAGVSQSPSNKVTEKGKDVELRCDPISGHTALYWYRQSLGQGLEFLIYFQGNSAPDKSGLPSDRFSAERTGGSVSTLTIQRTQQEDSAVYLCASSLALADQFFGPGTRLTVL.